This T cell receptor (beta chain) was captured by sequencing in a study of post-analysis software for immune sequencing data. Worth noting for this clonotype: The target antigen is unknown.

Regarding the study as a whole: With TRBV5-6, TRBV5-1 and TRBV20-1 included, about five TRBV segments were more frequent in patients than in controls.

The TCR beta cDNA libraries carried unique molecular identifiers. TCRdb reanalysed the PCR reads using MiXCR and keeps one entry per CDR3 protein. The sample lists about 770,000 distinct CDR3 sequences; just over 45% were seen once. In germline, CDR1 is KGHDR, CDR2 SFDVKD. The V gene lost 4 bases and the J gene lost 6 bases, with 11 bases spanning the gap. The CDR3 is 13 residues long. Sequencing was done on a sample of blood. The V gene is TRBV24-1, the J gene TRBJ1-2; D call uncertain. This clonotype originated in a girl aged 5-17 years with multiple sclerosis. CDR3 in amino acids: CATSDRRTDGYTF. The CDR3 bases are TGTGCCACCAGTGACCGACGGACGGATGGCTACACCTTC.